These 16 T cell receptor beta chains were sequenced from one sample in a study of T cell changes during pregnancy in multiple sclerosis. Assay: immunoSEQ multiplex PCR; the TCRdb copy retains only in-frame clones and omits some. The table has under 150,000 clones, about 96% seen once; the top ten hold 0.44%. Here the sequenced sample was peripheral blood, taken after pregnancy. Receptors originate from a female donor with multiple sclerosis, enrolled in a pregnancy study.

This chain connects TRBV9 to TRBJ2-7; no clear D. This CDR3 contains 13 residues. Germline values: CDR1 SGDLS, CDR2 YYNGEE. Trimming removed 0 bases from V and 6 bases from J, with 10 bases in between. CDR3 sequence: CASSVVDGGEQYF. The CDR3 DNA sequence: TGTGCCAGCAGCGTAGTAGATGGTGGCGAGCAGTACTTC.

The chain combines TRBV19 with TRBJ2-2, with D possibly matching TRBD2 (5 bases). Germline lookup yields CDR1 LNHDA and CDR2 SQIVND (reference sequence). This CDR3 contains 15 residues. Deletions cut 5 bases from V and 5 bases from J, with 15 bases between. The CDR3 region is CASSALLVRTGELFF. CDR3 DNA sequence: TGTGCCAGTAGTGCCTTACTAGTACGGACCGGGGAGCTGTTTTTT.

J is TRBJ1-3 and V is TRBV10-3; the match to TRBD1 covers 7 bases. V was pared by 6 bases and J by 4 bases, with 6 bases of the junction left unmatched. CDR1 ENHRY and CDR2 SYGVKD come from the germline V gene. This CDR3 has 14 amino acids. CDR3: CAIRDREGGNTIYF. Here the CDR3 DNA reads TGTGCCATCAGAGACAGGGAAGGAGGAAACACCATATATTTT.

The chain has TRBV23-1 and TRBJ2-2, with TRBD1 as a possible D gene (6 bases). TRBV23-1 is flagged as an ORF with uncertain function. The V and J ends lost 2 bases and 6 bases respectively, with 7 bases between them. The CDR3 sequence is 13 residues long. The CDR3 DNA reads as TGCGCCAGCAGTCAAGGACAGTCCGGGGAGCTGTTTTTT. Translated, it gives CASSQGQSGELFF.

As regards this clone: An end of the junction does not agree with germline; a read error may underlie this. The CDR3 region is CASSLRVNTGELFF. The CDR3 DNA follows: TGTGCTAGCAGCTTAAGAGTGAACACCGGGGAGCTGTTTTTT. The chain joins TRBV7-7 to TRBJ2-2; D unresolved. There are 14 residues in the CDR3. In germline, CDR1 is SSHAT, CDR2 FNYEAQ (reference sequence). The full variable domain, its missing parts supplied by reference TRBV7-7 and TRBJ2-2, is GAGVSQSPRYKVTKRGQDVTLRCDPISSHATLYWYQQALGQGPEFLTYFNYEAQPDKSGLPSDRFSAERPEGSISTLTIQRTEQRDSAMYRCASSLRVNTGELFFGEGSRLTVL.

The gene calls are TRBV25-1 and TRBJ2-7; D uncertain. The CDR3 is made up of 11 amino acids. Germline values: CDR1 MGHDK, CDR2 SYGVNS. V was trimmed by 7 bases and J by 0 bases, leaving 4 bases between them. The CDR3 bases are TGTGCCAGCACCAACTCCTACGAGCAGTACTTC. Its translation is CASTNSYEQYF.

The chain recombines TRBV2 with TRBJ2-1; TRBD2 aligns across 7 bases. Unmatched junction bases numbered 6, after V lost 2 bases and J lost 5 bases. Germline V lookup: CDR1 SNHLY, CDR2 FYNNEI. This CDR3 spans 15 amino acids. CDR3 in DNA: TGTGCCAGCAGTGAACCTAGCGGAGTTGACAATGAGCAGTTCTTC. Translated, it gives CASSEPSGVDNEQFF.

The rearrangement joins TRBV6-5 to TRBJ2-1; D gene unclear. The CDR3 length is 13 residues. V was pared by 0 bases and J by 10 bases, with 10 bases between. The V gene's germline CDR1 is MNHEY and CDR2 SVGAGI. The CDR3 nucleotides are TGTGCCAGCAGTTACTCGTTGGCTTCCGAGCAGTTCTTC. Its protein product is CASSYSLASEQFF.

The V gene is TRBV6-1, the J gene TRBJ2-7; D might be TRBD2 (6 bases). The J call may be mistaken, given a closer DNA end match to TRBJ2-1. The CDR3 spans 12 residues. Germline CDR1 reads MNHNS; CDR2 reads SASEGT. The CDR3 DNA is TGTGCCAGCACGGGACTTCCCAATGAGCAGTTCTTC. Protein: CASTGLPNEQFF.

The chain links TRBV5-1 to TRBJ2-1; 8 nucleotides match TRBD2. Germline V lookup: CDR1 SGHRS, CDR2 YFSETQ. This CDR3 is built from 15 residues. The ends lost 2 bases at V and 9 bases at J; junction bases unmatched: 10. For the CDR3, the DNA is TGCGCCAGCAGCTTTATGTCGGGAGGGCCCTCTGAGCAGTTCTTC. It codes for CASSFMSGGPSEQFF.

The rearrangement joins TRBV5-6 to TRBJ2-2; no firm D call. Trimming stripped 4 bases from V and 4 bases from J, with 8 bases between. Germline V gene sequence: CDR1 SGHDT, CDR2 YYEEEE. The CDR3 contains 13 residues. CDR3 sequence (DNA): TGTGCCAGCAGCCTGACTGCCACCGGGGAGCTGTTTTTT. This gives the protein CASSLTATGELFF.

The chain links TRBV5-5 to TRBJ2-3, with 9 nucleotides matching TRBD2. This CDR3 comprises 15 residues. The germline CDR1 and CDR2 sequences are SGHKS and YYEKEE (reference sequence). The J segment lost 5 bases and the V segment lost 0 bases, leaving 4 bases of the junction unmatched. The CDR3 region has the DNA TGTGCCAGCAGCTTGGTGTCTAGCGGGATAGATACGCAGTATTTT. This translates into CASSLVSSGIDTQYF.

CDR3 residues: CASSLEGQAHQPQHF. CDR3 DNA sequence: TGTGCCAGCAGCTTGGAGGGACAGGCCCATCAGCCCCAGCATTTT. The chain joins TRBV5-8 to TRBJ1-5; 8 bases match TRBD1. The CDR3 totals 15 residues. With 0 bases clipped from V and 5 bases from J, the junction kept 4 bases outside the gene matches. In germline, CDR1 is SGHTS, CDR2 YDEGEE.

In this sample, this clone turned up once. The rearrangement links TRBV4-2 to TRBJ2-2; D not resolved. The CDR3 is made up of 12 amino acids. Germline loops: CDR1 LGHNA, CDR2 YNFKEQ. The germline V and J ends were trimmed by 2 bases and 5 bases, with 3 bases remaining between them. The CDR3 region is CASSQPTGELFF. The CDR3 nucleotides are TGTGCCAGCAGCCAACCAACCGGGGAGCTGTTTTTT.

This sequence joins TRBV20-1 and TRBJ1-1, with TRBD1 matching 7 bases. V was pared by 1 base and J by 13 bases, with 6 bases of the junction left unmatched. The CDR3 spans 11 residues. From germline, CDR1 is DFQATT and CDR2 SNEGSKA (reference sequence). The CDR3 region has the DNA TGCAGTGCTAGAGGACAGGGTGTAAATTTCTTT. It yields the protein CSARGQGVNFF.

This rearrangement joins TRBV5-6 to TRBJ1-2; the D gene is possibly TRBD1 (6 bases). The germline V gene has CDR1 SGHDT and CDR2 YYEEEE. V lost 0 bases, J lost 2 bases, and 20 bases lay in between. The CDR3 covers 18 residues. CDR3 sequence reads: CASSLGAPRAGVNYGYTF. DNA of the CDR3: TGTGCCAGCAGCTTGGGAGCCCCACGTGCAGGGGTAAACTATGGCTACACCTTC.